This TCR beta chain comes out of a study of T cell changes during pregnancy in multiple sclerosis. There are 14 residues in the CDR3. The ends lost 3 bases at V and 7 bases at J; junction bases unmatched: 7. Germline lookup yields CDR1 MGHRA and CDR2 YSYEKL. TCRdb keeps only in-frame clones here, not all; method: immunoSEQ multiplex PCR. The top ten clones hold roughly 3.3% of a sample with about 69,000 clones, approximately 86% of them seen once. This clonotype was obtained from a female donor with multiple sclerosis, enrolled in a pregnancy study. V usage is TRBV4-1 and J usage is TRBJ2-7, with 9 bases lining up with TRBD1. Here the sequenced sample was peripheral blood, taken before pregnancy. The CDR3 loop is CASSQDRGPWEQYF. The CDR3 DNA follows: TGCGCCAGCAGCCAGGACAGGGGCCCTTGGGAGCAGTACTTC.